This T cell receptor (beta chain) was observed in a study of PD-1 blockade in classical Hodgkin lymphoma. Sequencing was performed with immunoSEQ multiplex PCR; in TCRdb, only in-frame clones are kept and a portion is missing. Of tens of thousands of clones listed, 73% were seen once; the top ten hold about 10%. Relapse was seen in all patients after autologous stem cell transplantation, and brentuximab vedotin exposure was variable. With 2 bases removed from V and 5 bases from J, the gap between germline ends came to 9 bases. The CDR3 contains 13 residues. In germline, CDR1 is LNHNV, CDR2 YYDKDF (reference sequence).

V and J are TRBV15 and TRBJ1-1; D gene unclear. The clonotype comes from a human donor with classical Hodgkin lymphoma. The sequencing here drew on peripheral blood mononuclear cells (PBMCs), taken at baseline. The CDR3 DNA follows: TGTGCCACCAGCAGACAAAAAGTAACTGAAGCTTTCTTT. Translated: CATSRQKVTEAFF.